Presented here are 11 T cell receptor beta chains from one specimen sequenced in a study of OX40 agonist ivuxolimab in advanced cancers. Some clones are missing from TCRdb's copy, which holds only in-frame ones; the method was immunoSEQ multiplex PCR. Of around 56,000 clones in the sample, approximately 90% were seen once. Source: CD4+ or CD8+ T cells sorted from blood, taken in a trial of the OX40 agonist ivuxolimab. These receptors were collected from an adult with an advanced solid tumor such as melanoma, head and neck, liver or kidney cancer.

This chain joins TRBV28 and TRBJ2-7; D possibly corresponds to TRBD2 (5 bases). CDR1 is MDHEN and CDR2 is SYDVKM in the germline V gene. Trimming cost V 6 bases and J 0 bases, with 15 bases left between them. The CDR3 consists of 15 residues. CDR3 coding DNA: TGTGCCAGCAGCCCCCCCGGGGTGAGCTCCTACGAGCAGTACTTC. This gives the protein CASSPPGVSSYEQYF.

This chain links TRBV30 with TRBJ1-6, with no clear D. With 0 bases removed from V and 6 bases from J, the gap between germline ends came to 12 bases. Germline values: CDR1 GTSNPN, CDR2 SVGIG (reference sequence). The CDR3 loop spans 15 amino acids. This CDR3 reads CAWSVTGNLNSPLHF. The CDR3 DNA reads TGTGCCTGGAGTGTAACCGGGAACCTTAATTCACCCCTCCACTTT.

The CDR3, as DNA: TGTGCCAGTAGTATTGACTCTGGGGCCAACGTCCTGACTTTC. Residues: CASSIDSGANVLTF. The chain couples TRBV19 to TRBJ2-6; D not certain. The CDR3 is 14 amino acids. V lost 3 bases and J 0 bases, leaving 3 bases between the germline ends. The germline V gene has CDR1 LNHDA and CDR2 SQIVND (reference sequence).

The CDR3 region is CAWSGNSNQPQHF. The CDR3 DNA follows: TGTGCCTGGAGTGGAAATAGCAATCAGCCCCAGCATTTT. This chain joins TRBV30 and TRBJ1-5; no clear D. The CDR3 length is 13 residues. The germline V gene encodes CDR1 GTSNPN and CDR2 SVGIG (reference sequence). V gave up 1 base and J gave up 0 bases, with 4 bases separating them.

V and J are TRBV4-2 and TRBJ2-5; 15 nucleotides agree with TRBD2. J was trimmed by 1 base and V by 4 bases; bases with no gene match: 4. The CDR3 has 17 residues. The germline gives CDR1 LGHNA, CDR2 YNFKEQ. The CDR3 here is CASSPGLAGGPQETQYF. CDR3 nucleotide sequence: TGTGCCAGCAGCCCCGGACTAGCGGGAGGGCCCCAAGAGACCCAGTACTTC.

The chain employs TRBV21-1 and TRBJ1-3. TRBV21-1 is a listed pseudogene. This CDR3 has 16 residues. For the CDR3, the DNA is TGTGCCAGCAGTCCCCGTAGGCGCCGCTCTGGAAACACCATATATTTT. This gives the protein CASSPRRRRSGNTIYF.

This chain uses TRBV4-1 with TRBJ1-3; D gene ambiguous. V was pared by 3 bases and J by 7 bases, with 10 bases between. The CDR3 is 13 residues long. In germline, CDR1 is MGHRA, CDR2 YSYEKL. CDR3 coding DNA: TGCGCCAGCAGCCATCCAGGTACGAACACCATATATTTT. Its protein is CASSHPGTNTIYF.

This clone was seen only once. The CDR3 DNA is TGCGCCAGCAGCCCGGTAGGGAGACCCTCCTACGAGCAGTACTTC. It is translated as CASSPVGRPSYEQYF. This chain links TRBV4-1 with TRBJ2-7; D perhaps matches TRBD2 (5 bases). Germline CDR1 and CDR2: MGHRA and YSYEKL. V shed 4 bases and J shed 0 bases, with 13 bases lying between them. This CDR3 is built from 15 residues.

The CDR3 region has the DNA TGTGCCAGCAGTGCCCGGGGTAACTATGGCTACACCTTC. Translation: CASSARGNYGYTF. The rearrangement uses TRBV2 and TRBJ1-2; D unresolved. V lost 4 bases to trimming and J lost 1 base, with 7 bases between them. Germline V gene sequence: CDR1 SNHLY, CDR2 FYNNEI. This CDR3 spans 13 amino acids.

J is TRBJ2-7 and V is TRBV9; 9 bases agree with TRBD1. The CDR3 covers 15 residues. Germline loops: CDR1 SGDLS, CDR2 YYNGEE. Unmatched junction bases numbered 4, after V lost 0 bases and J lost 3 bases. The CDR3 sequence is CASSVAGTGFYEQYF. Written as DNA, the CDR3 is TGTGCCAGCAGCGTAGCCGGGACAGGGTTCTACGAGCAGTACTTC.

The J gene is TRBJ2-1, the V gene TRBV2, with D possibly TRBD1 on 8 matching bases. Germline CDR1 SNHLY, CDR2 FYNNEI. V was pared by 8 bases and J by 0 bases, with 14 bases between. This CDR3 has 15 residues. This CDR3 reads CASGTGGSSYNEQFF. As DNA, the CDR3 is TGTGCCAGCGGGACAGGCGGGAGCTCCTACAATGAGCAGTTCTTC.